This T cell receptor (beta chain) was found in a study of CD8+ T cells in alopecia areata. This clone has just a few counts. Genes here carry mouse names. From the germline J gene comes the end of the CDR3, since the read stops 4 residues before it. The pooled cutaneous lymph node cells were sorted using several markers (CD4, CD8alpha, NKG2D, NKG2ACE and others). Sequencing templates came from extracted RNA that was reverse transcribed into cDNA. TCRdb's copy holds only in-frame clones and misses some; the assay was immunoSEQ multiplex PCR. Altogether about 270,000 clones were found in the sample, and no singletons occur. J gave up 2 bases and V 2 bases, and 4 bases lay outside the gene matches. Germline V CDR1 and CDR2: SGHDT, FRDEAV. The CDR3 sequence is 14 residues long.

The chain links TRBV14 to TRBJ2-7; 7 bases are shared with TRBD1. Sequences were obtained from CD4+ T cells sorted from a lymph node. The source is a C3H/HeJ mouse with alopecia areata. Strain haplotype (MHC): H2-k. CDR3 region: CASSLGQGAYEQYF. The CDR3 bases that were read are TGTGCCAGCAGTTTAGGGCAGGGGGCCTAT. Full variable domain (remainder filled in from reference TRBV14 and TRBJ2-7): EAGVTQSPRYAVLQEGQAVSFWCDPISGHDTLYWYQQPRDQGPQLLVYFRDEAVIDNSQLPSDRFSAVRPKGTNSTLKIQSAKQGDTATYLCASSLGQGAYEQYFGPGTRLTVL.